The rows below give T cell receptor beta chains drawn from one sample of a study of T cell changes during pregnancy in multiple sclerosis. The repertoire was sequenced with immunoSEQ multiplex PCR; TCRdb's copy has only in-frame clones and lacks some. The sample has under 90,000 clones; approximately 90% are singletons. The sequencing here drew on peripheral blood, taken in the second trimester of pregnancy. Source of these receptors: a female donor in good health, enrolled as a control in a pregnancy study. Each CDR3 is given with its conserved first and last residue. Fields, in order: D gene, J gene, clone size, V gene, CDR3 protein, CDR3 DNA. A D gene is named only where the DNA matches it firmly. Rows may omit the clone size; those that give it use once, few, many or a size class.

d_gene: -; j_gene: TRBJ1-2; abundance: few; v_gene: TRBV30; CDR3aa: CAWRPGTNFLYGYTF; CDR3nt: TGTGCCTGGAGGCCCGGGACAAATTTTCTCTATGGCTACACCTTC
d_gene: TRBD1; j_gene: TRBJ2-7; abundance: -; v_gene: TRBV6-5; CDR3aa: CASRRDSRQYF; CDR3nt: TGTGCCAGCAGGAGGGACAGCAGGCAGTACTTC
d_gene: TRBD2; j_gene: TRBJ2-3; abundance: -; v_gene: TRBV29-1; CDR3aa: CSTAGTSGTSTDTQYF; CDR3nt: TGCAGTACAGCCGGGACTAGCGGAACTAGCACAGATACGCAGTATTTT
d_gene: -; j_gene: TRBJ1-3; abundance: -; v_gene: TRBV7-3; CDR3aa: CASSSGNTIYF; CDR3nt: TGTGCCAGCAGCTCGGGAAACACCATATATTTT
d_gene: TRBD1; j_gene: TRBJ1-2; abundance: few; v_gene: TRBV5-1; CDR3aa: CASSGTGGNYGYTF; CDR3nt: TGCGCCAGCAGCGGGACAGGAGGGAACTATGGCTACACCTTC
d_gene: TRBD1; j_gene: TRBJ2-3; abundance: -; v_gene: TRBV7-8; CDR3aa: CASSHRTGRGIDTQYF; CDR3nt: TGTGCCAGCAGCCACCGGACAGGGCGAGGGATAGATACGCAGTATTTT
d_gene: TRBD2; j_gene: TRBJ2-3; abundance: -; v_gene: TRBV4-3; CDR3aa: CASSQDGAGGTDTQYF; CDR3nt: TGCGCCAGCAGCCAAGATGGAGCGGGAGGGACAGATACGCAGTATTTT
d_gene: TRBD1; j_gene: TRBJ1-1; abundance: -; v_gene: TRBV11-2; CDR3aa: CASSPTGAVAEAFF; CDR3nt: TGTGCCAGCAGTCCGACAGGGGCGGTAGCTGAAGCTTTCTTT
d_gene: TRBD2; j_gene: TRBJ2-5; abundance: -; v_gene: TRBV19; CDR3aa: CASQGLAGVQETQYF; CDR3nt: TGTGCCAGTCAGGGACTAGCGGGAGTCCAAGAGACCCAGTACTTC
d_gene: -; j_gene: TRBJ1-1; abundance: -; v_gene: TRBV19; CDR3aa: CASSRPGYLNTEAFF; CDR3nt: TGTGCCAGTAGCAGACCAGGGTATTTGAACACTGAAGCTTTCTTT